This paragraph reports one T cell receptor (beta chain). Data came from immunoSEQ multiplex PCR; TCRdb stores just in-frame clones and leaves some out. The sample holds over 85,000 clones, around 90% seen once. This record comes from a study of cytomegalovirus exposure and HLA in healthy donors. This CDR3 has 19 residues. The junction had 12 bases not matched to a gene; V was cut back by 1 base and J by 0 bases. Per the germline V gene, CDR1 is LNHNV and CDR2 is YYDKDF (reference sequence). The chain is built from TRBV15 and TRBJ1-5, with 7 bases identical to TRBD1. This TCR was recovered from a woman under 30 in good health and CMV-seronegative. Input material: PBMCs. The CDR3 bases are TGTGCCACCAGCAGAGGAGGGGGCGCAGGAAATACTAGCAATCAGCCCCAGCATTTT. Its translation is CATSRGGGAGNTSNQPQHF.